This record covers a single TCR beta chain. The CDR3 sequence is 15 residues long. The V end lost 1 base, the J end lost 3 bases, and 13 bases lay between the germline ends. CDR1 SGHNT and CDR2 YYREEE come from the germline V gene (reference sequence). The data originate from a study of control samples from healthy donors and cancer patients. The repertoire was sequenced with immunoSEQ multiplex PCR; TCRdb's copy has only in-frame clones and lacks some. The repertoire holds some 190,000 clones, with roughly nine tenths as singletons. The rearrangement links TRBV5-4 to TRBJ1-2; no definite D call. This receptor was obtained from a young man in good health. Sample: blood. The CDR3 DNA is TGTGCCAGCAGCTTGATAACAGTTGGGGACTATGGCTACACCTTC. Translating gives CASSLITVGDYGYTF.